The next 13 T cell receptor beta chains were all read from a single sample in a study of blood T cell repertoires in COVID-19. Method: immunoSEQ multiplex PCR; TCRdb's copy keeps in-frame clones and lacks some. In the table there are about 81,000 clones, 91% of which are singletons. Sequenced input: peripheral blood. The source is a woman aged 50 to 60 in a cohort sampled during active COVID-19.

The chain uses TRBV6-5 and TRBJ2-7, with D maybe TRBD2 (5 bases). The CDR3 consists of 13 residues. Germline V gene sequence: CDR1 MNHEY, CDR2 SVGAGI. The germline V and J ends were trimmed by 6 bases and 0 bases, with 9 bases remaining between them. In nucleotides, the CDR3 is TGTGCCAGCAGGACCGGGAACTCCTACGAGCAGTACTTC. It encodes CASRTGNSYEQYF.

CDR3 nucleotides: TGTGCCAGTAGTTACCCCAAAGAGGGAGGACCCACAGATACGCAGTATTTT. Protein: CASSYPKEGGPTDTQYF. The gene calls are TRBV19 and TRBJ2-3, with a possible D match to TRBD2 (6 bases). CDR3 size: 17 residues. CDR1 is LNHDA and CDR2 is SQIVND in the germline V gene (reference sequence). Trimming removed 5 bases at V and 2 bases at J, with 20 bases between.

In DNA, the CDR3 is TGTGCCAGCAGCAACAGGGACTATGGCTACACCTTC. It encodes CASSNRDYGYTF. The J gene is TRBJ1-2, the V gene TRBV12-3 or TRBV12-4; TRBD1 is a possible D gene (6 bases). The CDR3 covers 12 residues. V was clipped by 6 bases and J by 3 bases, with 8 bases between them.

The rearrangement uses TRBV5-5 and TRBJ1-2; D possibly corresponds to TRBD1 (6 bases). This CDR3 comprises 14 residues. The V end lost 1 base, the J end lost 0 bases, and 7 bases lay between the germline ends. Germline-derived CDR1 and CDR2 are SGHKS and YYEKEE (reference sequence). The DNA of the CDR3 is TGTGCCAGCAGCTTGACAGGGACTAACTATGGCTACACCTTC. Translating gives CASSLTGTNYGYTF.

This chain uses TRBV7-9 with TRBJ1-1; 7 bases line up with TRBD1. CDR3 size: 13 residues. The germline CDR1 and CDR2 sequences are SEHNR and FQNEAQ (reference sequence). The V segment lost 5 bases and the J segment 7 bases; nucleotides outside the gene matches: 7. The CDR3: CASSGTVPGEAFF. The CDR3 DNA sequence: TGTGCCAGCAGCGGGACAGTACCCGGTGAAGCTTTCTTT.

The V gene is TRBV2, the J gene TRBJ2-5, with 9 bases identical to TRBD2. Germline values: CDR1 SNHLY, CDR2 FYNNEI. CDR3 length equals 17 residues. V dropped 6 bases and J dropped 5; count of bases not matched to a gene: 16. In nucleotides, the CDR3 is TGTGCCAGCAGCGATCCTACTAGCGGGTCCGGGGTGGAGACCCAGTACTTC. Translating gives CASSDPTSGSGVETQYF.

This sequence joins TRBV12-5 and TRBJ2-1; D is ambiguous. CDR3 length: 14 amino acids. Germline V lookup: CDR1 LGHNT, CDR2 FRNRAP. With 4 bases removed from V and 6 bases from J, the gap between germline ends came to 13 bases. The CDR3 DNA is TGTGCTAGTGGTTCTCGCCTGACTGGCAATGAGCAGTTCTTC. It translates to CASGSRLTGNEQFF.

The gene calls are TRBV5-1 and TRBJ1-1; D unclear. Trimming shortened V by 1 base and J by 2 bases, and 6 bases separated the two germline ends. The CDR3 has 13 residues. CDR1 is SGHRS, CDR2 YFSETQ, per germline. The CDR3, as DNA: TGCGCCAGCAGCTTGTCCACAAACACTGAAGCTTTCTTT. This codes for CASSLSTNTEAFF.

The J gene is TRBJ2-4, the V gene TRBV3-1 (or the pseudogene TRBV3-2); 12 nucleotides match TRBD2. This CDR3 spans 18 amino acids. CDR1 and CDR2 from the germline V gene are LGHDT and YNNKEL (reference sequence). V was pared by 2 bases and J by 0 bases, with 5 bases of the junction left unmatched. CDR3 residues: CASSQTSGRRLAKNIQYF. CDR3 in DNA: TGTGCCAGCAGCCAAACTAGCGGGAGGAGGCTAGCCAAAAACATTCAGTACTTC.

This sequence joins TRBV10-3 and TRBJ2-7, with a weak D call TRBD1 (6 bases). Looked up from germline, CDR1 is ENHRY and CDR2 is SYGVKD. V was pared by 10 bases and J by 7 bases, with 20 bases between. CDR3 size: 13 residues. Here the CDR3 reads CATKARGIDEQYF. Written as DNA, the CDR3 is TGTGCCACCAAAGCGAGGGGGATAGATGAGCAGTACTTC.

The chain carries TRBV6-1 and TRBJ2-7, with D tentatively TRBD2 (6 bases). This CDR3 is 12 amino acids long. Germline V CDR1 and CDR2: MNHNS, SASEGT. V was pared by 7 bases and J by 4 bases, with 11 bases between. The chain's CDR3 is CASNPGAYEQYF. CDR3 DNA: TGTGCCAGCAATCCGGGAGCTTACGAGCAGTACTTC.

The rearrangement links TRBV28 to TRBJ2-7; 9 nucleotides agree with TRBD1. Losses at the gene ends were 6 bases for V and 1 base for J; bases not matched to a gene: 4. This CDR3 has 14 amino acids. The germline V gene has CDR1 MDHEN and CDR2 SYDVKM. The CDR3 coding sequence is TGTGCCAGCAGGACAGGGGGTGGATCCTACGAGCAGTACTTC. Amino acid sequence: CASRTGGGSYEQYF.

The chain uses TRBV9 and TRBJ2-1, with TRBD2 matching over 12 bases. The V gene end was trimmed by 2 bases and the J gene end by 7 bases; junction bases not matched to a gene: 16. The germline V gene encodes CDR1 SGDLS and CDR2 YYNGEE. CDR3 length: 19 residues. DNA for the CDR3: TGTGCCAGCAGCGTCGGACTAGCGGGAACCTCCGGATATAGGAATGAGCAGTTCTTC. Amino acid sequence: CASSVGLAGTSGYRNEQFF.